This T cell receptor beta chain was observed in a study of cytomegalovirus exposure and HLA in healthy donors. Germline V CDR1 and CDR2: SGHDT, YYEEEE. V gave up 3 bases and J gave up 12 bases, with 13 bases separating them. The CDR3 loop spans 12 amino acids. The PCR contained 60 Vbeta and 13 Jbeta primers. Only in-frame clones appear in the TCRdb table, and some are missing; sequencing was by immunoSEQ multiplex PCR. Of about 94,000 clones in the sample, roughly three quarters are singletons; the top ten hold approximately 3.7%. The sequenced sample was PBMCs. This clonotype was obtained from a man younger than 45 in good health and CMV-seronegative. The chain combines TRBV5-6 with TRBJ2-1; possible D gene TRBD2, 6 bases. CDR3 sequence reads: CASSSKTRLQFF. CDR3 nucleotides: TGTGCCAGCAGCTCCAAGACTAGGTTGCAGTTCTTC.